Presented here are 5 T cell receptor beta chains from one specimen sequenced in a study of blood T cell repertoires in COVID-19 (TCRdb year 2020). The library came from the immunoSEQ multiplex PCR assay. Imported from immuneACCESS, the table was reduced by TCRdb to in-frame sequences with V and J called. These copies leave out some clones; in studies compared against another copy, an unresolved V gene accounts for under half, and the cause of the remainder is not known. The table for this sample lists about 200,000 clones; about nine tenths of them were counted only once. Over 2% of the sample rests with the top ten. Sequencing was performed on peripheral blood. These receptor sequences come from a woman aged 45-65 years with acute or convalescent COVID-19.

The gene calls are TRBV19 and TRBJ2-2; D perhaps matches TRBD2 (6 bases). CDR1 is LNHDA and CDR2 is SQIVND in the germline V gene (reference sequence). This CDR3 contains 16 residues. V was cut by 1 base and J by 5 bases, with 14 bases left in between. The CDR3 sequence is CASSIGPSGGTGELFF. The CDR3 nucleotides read TGTGCCAGTAGTATAGGGCCGTCTGGGGGGACCGGGGAGCTGTTTTTT.

This clone came up a few times. At one boundary the junction diverges from the germline segment, which might be a read error. The V gene is TRBV29-1, the J gene TRBJ1-4, with no clear D. CDR1 and CDR2 (germline): SQVTM, ANQGSEA. The CDR3 spans 11 residues. The CDR3 loop reads CSVQEVEKLFF. CDR3 nucleotides: TGCAGCGTTCAAGAAGTGGAGAAACTGTTTTTT.

The chain joins TRBV6-2 or TRBV6-3 to TRBJ2-6; maybe TRBD1 (5 bases). Germline V CDR1 and CDR2: MNHEY, SVGEGT. The CDR3 contains 15 residues. V dropped 6 bases and J dropped 0 bases, with 9 bases sitting between them. In DNA, the CDR3 is TGTGCCAGCAGCCACACAGGCTCTGGGGCCAACGTCCTGACTTTC. It codes for CASSHTGSGANVLTF.

This rearrangement joins TRBV5-8 to TRBJ2-7; tentative D call: TRBD2 (5 bases). CDR1 and CDR2 (germline): SGHTS, YDEGEE. Trimming shortened V by 3 bases and J by 7 bases, and 26 bases separated the two germline ends. The CDR3 loop spans 17 amino acids. The CDR3 reads CASSSIIPRTAVLEQYF. As DNA, the CDR3 is TGTGCCAGCAGCTCGATCATACCCCGGACTGCCGTTTTGGAGCAGTACTTC.

The V gene is TRBV9, the J gene TRBJ1-1; D unclear. The germline V gene has CDR1 SGDLS and CDR2 YYNGEE. This CDR3 contains 13 residues. V was cut by 3 bases and J by 6 bases, with 12 bases left in between. CDR3 residues: CASSAYSGSEAFF. CDR3 in DNA: TGTGCCAGCAGCGCCTACAGTGGCTCTGAAGCTTTCTTT.